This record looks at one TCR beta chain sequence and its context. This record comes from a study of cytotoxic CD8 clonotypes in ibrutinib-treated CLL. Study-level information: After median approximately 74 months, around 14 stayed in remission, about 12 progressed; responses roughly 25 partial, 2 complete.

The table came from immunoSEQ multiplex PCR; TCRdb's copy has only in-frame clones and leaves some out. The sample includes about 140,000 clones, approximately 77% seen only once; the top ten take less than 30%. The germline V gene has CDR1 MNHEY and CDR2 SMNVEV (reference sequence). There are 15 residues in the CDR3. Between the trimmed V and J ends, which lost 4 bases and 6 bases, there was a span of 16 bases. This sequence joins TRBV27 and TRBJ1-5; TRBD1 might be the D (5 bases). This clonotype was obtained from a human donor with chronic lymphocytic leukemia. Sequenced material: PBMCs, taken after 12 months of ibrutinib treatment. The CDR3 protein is CASSYTWGVAQPQHF. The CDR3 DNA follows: TGTGCCAGCAGTTACACCTGGGGGGTAGCTCAGCCCCAGCATTTT.